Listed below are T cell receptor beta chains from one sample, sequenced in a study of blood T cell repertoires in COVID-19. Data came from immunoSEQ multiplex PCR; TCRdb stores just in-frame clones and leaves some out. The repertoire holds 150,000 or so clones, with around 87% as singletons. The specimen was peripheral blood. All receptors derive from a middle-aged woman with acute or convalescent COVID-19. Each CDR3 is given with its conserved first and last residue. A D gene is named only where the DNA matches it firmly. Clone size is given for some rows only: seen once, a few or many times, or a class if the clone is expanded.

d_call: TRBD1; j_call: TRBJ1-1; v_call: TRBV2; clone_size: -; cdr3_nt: TGTGCCAGCATAGGGACAGGGATGAACACTGAAGCTTTCTTT; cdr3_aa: CASIGTGMNTEAFF
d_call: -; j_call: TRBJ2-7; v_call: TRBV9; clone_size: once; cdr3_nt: TGTGCCAGCAGCCCCTCCGGGACAAGCTCCTACGAGCAGTACTTC; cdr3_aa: CASSPSGTSSYEQYF
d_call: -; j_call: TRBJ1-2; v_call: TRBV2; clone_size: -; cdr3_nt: TGTGCCAGCCGCGACAGGTTGGATGACTACACCTTC; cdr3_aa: CASRDRLDDYTF
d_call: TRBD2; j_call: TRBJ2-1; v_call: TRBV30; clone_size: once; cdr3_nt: TGTGCCTGGAGCCGGCGGGGGGGAAGCCTTCAGTTCTTC; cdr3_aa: CAWSRRGGSLQFF
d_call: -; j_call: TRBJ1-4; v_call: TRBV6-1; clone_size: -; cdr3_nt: TGTGCCAGCAGTGGACCGGGACAAGGGAGCATTAATGAAAAACTGTTTTTT; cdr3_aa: CASSGPGQGSINEKLFF
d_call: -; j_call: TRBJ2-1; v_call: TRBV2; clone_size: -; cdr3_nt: TGTGCCAGCAGCAGGAGGACTCCGTACAATGAGCAGTTCTTC; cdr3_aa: CASSRRTPYNEQFF
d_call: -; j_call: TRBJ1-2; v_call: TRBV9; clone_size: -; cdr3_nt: TGTGCCAGCAGCGTAGATAACAGGGACATCTATGGCTACACCTTC; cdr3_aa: CASSVDNRDIYGYTF
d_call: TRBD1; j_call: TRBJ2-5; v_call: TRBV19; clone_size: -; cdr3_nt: TGTGCCAGTAGTATAAAGACAGGGGGCAGGGAGACCCAGTACTTC; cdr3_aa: CASSIKTGGRETQYF
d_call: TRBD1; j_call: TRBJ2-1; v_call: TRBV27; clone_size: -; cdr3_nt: TGTGCCAGCAGTTCGGACAGGGGAAGGGCTGAGCAGTTCTTC; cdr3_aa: CASSSDRGRAEQFF
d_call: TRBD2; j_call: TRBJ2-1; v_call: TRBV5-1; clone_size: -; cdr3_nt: TGCGCCAGCGCCGCGGGGGGACCATACAATGAGCAGTTCTTC; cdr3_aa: CASAAGGPYNEQFF
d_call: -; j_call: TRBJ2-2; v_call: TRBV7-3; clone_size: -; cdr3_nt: TGTGCCAGCAGCTTAACCACAGGGTACACCGGGGAGCTGTTTTTT; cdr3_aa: CASSLTTGYTGELFF
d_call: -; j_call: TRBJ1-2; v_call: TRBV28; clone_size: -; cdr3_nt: TGTGCCAGCAGTTTATTCCAGAAATCTAACTATGGCTACACCTTC; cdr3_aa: CASSLFQKSNYGYTF
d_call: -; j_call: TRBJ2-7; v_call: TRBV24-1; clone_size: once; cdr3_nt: TGTGCCACCAGTGATCGTCGGGAGCAGTACTTC; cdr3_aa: CATSDRREQYF
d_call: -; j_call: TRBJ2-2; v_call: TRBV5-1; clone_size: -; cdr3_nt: TGCGCCAGCAGCGAGCTGGGGACACCTGGGTCCGGGGAGCTGTTTTTT; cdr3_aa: CASSELGTPGSGELFF
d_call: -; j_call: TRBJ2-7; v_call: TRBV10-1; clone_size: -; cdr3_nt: TGCGCCAGCAGCAAAACAGGCTACGAGCAGTACTTC; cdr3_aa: CASSKTGYEQYF
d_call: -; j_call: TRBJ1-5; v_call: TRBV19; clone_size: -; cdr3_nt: TGTGCCAGTAGTATAGGGCAGACAAACTATCAGCCCCAGCATTTT; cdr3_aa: CASSIGQTNYQPQHF
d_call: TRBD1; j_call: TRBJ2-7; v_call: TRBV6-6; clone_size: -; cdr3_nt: TGTGCCAGCACCCCAGGGGGAACAGGGTCTCACGAGCAGTACTTC; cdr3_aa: CASTPGGTGSHEQYF
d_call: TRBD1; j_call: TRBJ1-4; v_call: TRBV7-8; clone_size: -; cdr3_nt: TGTGCCAGCAGCAGAACCGGGACAGGGACAACCGCAACTAATGAAAAACTGTTTTTT; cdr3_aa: CASSRTGTGTTATNEKLFF
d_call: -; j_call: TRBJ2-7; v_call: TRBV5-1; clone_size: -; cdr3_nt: TGCGCCAGCAGCTTGGACCCAGGATACTCCTACGAGCAGTACTTC; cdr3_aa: CASSLDPGYSYEQYF
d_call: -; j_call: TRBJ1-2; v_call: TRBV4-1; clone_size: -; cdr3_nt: TGCGCCAGCAGCCAAGATTCAACAGGCAACTATGGCTACACCTTC; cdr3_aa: CASSQDSTGNYGYTF
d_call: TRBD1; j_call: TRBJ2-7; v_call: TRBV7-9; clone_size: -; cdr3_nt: TGTGCCAGCAGCCGACAGGGAAAGATGGACGAGCAGTACTTC; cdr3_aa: CASSRQGKMDEQYF
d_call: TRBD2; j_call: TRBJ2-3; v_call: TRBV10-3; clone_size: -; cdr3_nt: TGTGCCATCAGTGTCGGGAGGGCTAGCGGGGGCTTGGTAGATACGCAGTATTTT; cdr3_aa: CAISVGRASGGLVDTQYF